This T cell receptor (beta chain) was obtained from a study of T-cell memory formation after mild COVID-19. Study conclusions and caveats: Second-wave clones peaking on day 37 lacked confirmed SARS-CoV-2 specificity. CD4+ contracting clones lay mainly in CM and EM, CD8+ ones in EMRA.

Ten or more counts support this clonotype. Its antigen is not known. Germline CDR1 DFQATT, CDR2 SNEGSKA (reference sequence). This CDR3 comprises 13 residues. Trimming cost V 6 bases and J 5 bases; bases outside gene matches: 8. Barcoded TCR alpha and TCR beta cDNA libraries with UMIs came from 5'RACE using constant-segment primers. TCRdb analysed the 5' RACE reads with MiXCR anew, one entry per CDR3 protein. The repertoire holds around 300,000 distinct CDR3 sequences, approximately 13% seen once, with around a fifth in the top ten. V usage is TRBV20-1 and J usage is TRBJ1-1, with 8 nucleotides matching TRBD1. The clonotype was recovered from a man aged 18 to 35 who had mild COVID-19 (a few samples of this study predate the infection). Cell type and time point are not known. The sample taken for sequencing was PBMCs or a T cell subset sorted from them (not recorded which). CDR3 protein: CSALPGGRTEAFF. The CDR3 DNA is TGCAGTGCCTTGCCAGGGGGCCGGACTGAAGCTTTCTTT.